This T cell receptor (beta chain) was obtained from a study of T cells in localized non-small cell lung cancer. Of note for this clone: Its antigen is undetermined.

Repertoires were generated with immunoSEQ multiplex PCR, while TCRdb's copy carries only in-frame clones and drops some. This sample has over 10,000 clones, with roughly 84% found just once. V lost 1 base to trimming and J lost 15 bases; unmatched junction nucleotides: 6. The germline V gene encodes CDR1 MGHDK and CDR2 SYGVNS. The CDR3 consists of 12 residues. Study-wide results and limits: Adjacent lung exhibited a median of about 50 among the 100 most abundant tumor clones. Longer overall survival accompanied higher blood T cell density. Sequence data derive from only one tumor region, so heterogeneity remains possible. In uninvolved adjacent lung, T cell clonality reached its highest value, exceeding tumor.

The TCR sequence derives from a male donor at least 60 years old with stage I squamous cell lung carcinoma. The sequences come from peripheral blood, collected before any cancer treatment. The rearrangement joins TRBV25-1 to TRBJ2-1; 7 bases line up with TRBD1. DNA for the CDR3: TGTGCCAGCAGTGAATTAAACAGGGGACGGTTCTTC. It codes for CASSELNRGRFF.